This TCR beta chain derives from a study of shared clonotypes between healthy human individuals. As regards this clone: What it binds is unknown.

Overall study findings and caveats: Estimated richness values were generally larger in naive subsets than in memory subsets.

The CDR3 is 14 residues long. V was pared by 3 bases and J by 2 bases, with 1 base of the junction left unmatched. CDR1 is LGHNA, CDR2 YNFKEQ, per germline. Approximately 30,000 T cell genomes (about 0.2 ug DNA) went into each sorted-subset replicate. Assay: immunoSEQ multiplex PCR; the TCRdb copy retains only in-frame clones and omits some. The sample lists some 2 million clones; 85% to 95% were seen once. The source of this sequence is a young man in good health. The sequencing sample was made of naive CD4+ T cells sorted from blood. Specified subset: CD45RA+ positively selected. This chain connects TRBV4-2 to TRBJ2-5, with 9 nucleotides matching TRBD2. CDR3 in DNA: TGTGCCAGCAGCCAGCTAGCGGGGCAAGAGACCCAGTACTTC. Protein sequence: CASSQLAGQETQYF.